These 5 T cell receptor beta chains share one sample of origin, sequenced in a study of cytomegalovirus exposure and HLA in healthy donors. With 60 Vbeta and 13 Jbeta primers, the PCR was carried out. The repertoire was sequenced with immunoSEQ multiplex PCR; TCRdb's copy has only in-frame clones and lacks some. The sample has about 94,000 clones, 6.5% to 8% seen once. Sequencing input: PBMCs. Receptor source: a man aged 50 or older in good health and CMV-seronegative.

The table lists this clone with a few counts. V usage is TRBV2 and J usage is TRBJ2-7, with 11 bases matching TRBD1. The germline CDR1 and CDR2 sequences are SNHLY and FYNNEI. CDR3 size: 13 residues. V lost 3 bases to trimming and J lost 5 bases; unmatched junction nucleotides: 0. CDR3 loop: CASSEDRGHEQYF. DNA for the CDR3: TGTGCCAGCAGTGAGGACAGGGGGCACGAGCAGTACTTC.

The V gene is TRBV7-2, the J gene TRBJ2-7; 8 bases align to TRBD2. The CDR3 spans 16 residues. V gave up 5 bases and J gave up 2 bases; unmatched junction bases: 11. The V gene's germline CDR1 is SGHTA and CDR2 FQGNSA. CDR3 in DNA: TGTGCCAGCAGCCGCACGATAACGGGGGGGACCTACGAGCAGTACTTC. This encodes CASSRTITGGTYEQYF.

This clone was recorded a few times. The chain uses TRBV27 and TRBJ2-3, with D perhaps matching TRBD1 (5 bases). V was cut by 3 bases and J by 0 bases, with 7 bases left in between. This CDR3 region has 14 residues. Germline V gene data show CDR1 as MNHEY and CDR2 as SMNVEV (reference sequence). The CDR3 loop reads CASSLGQSTDTQYF. The CDR3 DNA follows: TGTGCCAGCAGTTTGGGGCAGAGCACAGATACGCAGTATTTT.

This clone appeared a few times. This rearrangement joins TRBV7-2 to TRBJ2-3, with a tentative D call TRBD1 (6 bases). V gave up 3 bases and J gave up 2 bases, with 9 bases separating them. The CDR3 sequence is 14 residues long. Per the germline V gene, CDR1 is SGHTA and CDR2 is FQGNSA. The CDR3 sequence: CASSFGQITDTQYF. The DNA for the CDR3 is TGTGCCAGCAGCTTCGGACAGATCACAGATACGCAGTATTTT.

The chain is built from TRBV7-9 and TRBJ2-1; 13 nucleotides line up with TRBD2. The CDR3 runs to 16 residues. The trim removed 5 bases at V and 6 bases at J, leaving 7 bases unmatched. CDR1 is SEHNR, CDR2 FQNEAQ, per germline (reference sequence). As DNA, the CDR3 is TGTGCCAGCAGCAGAACTAGCGGGGGGGCCGGCAATGAGCAGTTCTTC. This translates into CASSRTSGGAGNEQFF.